This entry lists 22 T cell receptor beta chains sequenced from one sample in a study of shared clonotypes between healthy human individuals. Positively selected for CCR7, the CD45RO-negative cells used as naive CD8 cells excluded terminally differentiated effector memory CD45RA+ cells. Data came from immunoSEQ multiplex PCR; TCRdb stores just in-frame clones and leaves some out. This table holds approximately 1.9 million clones, around 95% found once. Sequencing used naive CD8+ T cells from PBMCs. The receptors derive from a man aged 18 to 30 in good health. Some clones in this sample may be carry-over from other donors' samples.

The CDR3 spells CARSGGPLRTGDLAGANVLTF. CDR3 nucleotide sequence: TGTGCCAGAAGCGGAGGCCCCCTCCGGACAGGGGATTTGGCTGGGGCCAACGTCCTGACTTTC. This chain uses TRBV7-8 with TRBJ2-6, with 9 bases identical to TRBD1. This CDR3 region has 21 residues. Germline V lookup: CDR1 SGHVS, CDR2 FQNEAQ. V dropped 9 bases and J dropped 2; count of bases not matched to a gene: 23.

The V gene is TRBV7-9, the J gene TRBJ2-2, with unresolved D. The germline CDR1 and CDR2 sequences are SEHNR and FQNEAQ (reference sequence). The CDR3 is made up of 13 amino acids. V was pared by 1 base and J by 6 bases, with 6 bases between. Written as DNA, the CDR3 is TGTGCCAGCAGCTTAGGAATACCCGGGGAGCTGTTTTTT. It codes for CASSLGIPGELFF.

The V and J genes are TRBV10-2 and TRBJ2-7, with 7 positions matching TRBD1. This CDR3 is built from 15 residues. V trimming: 1 base; J trimming: 2 bases; junction bases outside the gene matches: 5. CDR1 and CDR2 from the germline V gene are WSHSY and SAAADI. The CDR3 is CASSEWGQKTYEQYF. Written as DNA, the CDR3 is TGCGCCAGCAGTGAGTGGGGACAGAAGACCTACGAGCAGTACTTC.

This clone was seen only a few times. Other DNA sequences of this sample code for an identical CDR3. The CDR3 nucleotides read TGTGCCAGCAGCGTCGGGATAAACACTGAAGCTTTCTTT. Encoded protein: CASSVGINTEAFF. The chain combines TRBV9 with TRBJ1-1; D ambiguous. Trimming pared 2 bases from V and 2 bases from J, leaving 7 bases between. The germline gives CDR1 SGDLS, CDR2 YYNGEE. This CDR3 region has 13 residues.

This clone came up a few times. The chain employs TRBV6-4 and TRBJ1-2; TRBD1 aligns across 8 bases. Trimming at V came to 11 bases and at J to 3 bases, leaving 8 bases not matched to a gene. The CDR3 covers 13 residues. The germline CDR1 and CDR2 sequences are MRHNA and SNTAGT. Here the CDR3 reads CAGWTGRDYGYTF. CDR3 nucleotides: TGTGCCGGCTGGACAGGGAGGGACTATGGCTACACCTTC.

The V and J genes are TRBV13 and TRBJ1-2; the D is unclear. V was pared by 0 bases and J by 3 bases, with 11 bases between. Germline CDR1 reads PRHDT; CDR2 reads FYEKMQ (reference sequence). The CDR3 is made up of 15 amino acids. CDR3 nucleotides: TGTGCCAGCAGCTTAGGACGGAGGTTGGACTATGGCTACACCTTC. It encodes CASSLGRRLDYGYTF.

This clone was detected only once. The V and J genes are TRBV7-9 and TRBJ2-7; D is perhaps TRBD1 or TRBD2 (5 bases each). There are 14 residues in the CDR3. In germline, CDR1 is SEHNR, CDR2 FQNEAQ (reference sequence). Trimming left V 5 bases short and J 2 bases short, with 13 bases between. The chain's CDR3 is CASSPSRGPYEQYF. The DNA of the CDR3 is TGTGCCAGCAGCCCTTCGAGGGGCCCCTACGAGCAGTACTTC.

The rearrangement uses TRBV7-8 and TRBJ2-5, with 16 bases aligning to TRBD2. CDR3 length equals 18 residues. With V trimmed by 5 bases and J by 1 base, 7 bases remained unmatched. Germline V CDR1 and CDR2: SGHVS, FQNEAQ. The CDR3 DNA reads TGTGCCAGCAGCACGGGACTAGCGGGAGGGCCGCGCCAAGAGACCCAGTACTTC. Protein: CASSTGLAGGPRQETQYF.

The genes are TRBV11-2 and TRBJ2-3, with D perhaps matching TRBD2 (6 bases). The V gene's germline CDR1 is SGHAT and CDR2 FQNNGV. This CDR3 contains 15 residues. V was shortened by 8 bases and J by 4 bases, with 19 bases between the two germline ends. CDR3 sequence reads: CASCLRHGGADTQYF. CDR3 sequence (DNA): TGTGCCAGCTGTCTAAGGCACGGCGGGGCAGATACGCAGTATTTT.

The chain employs TRBV7-3 and TRBJ1-1, with TRBD1 identical over 10 bases. The CDR3 is made up of 18 amino acids. V lost 5 bases to trimming and J lost 6 bases; unmatched junction nucleotides: 18. Germline CDR1 and CDR2: SGHTA and FQGTGA. Here the CDR3 reads CASSQKVTGGQPTPEAFF. CDR3 DNA sequence: TGTGCCAGCAGCCAAAAAGTGACAGGGGGCCAGCCGACGCCTGAAGCTTTCTTT.

The chain employs TRBV28 and TRBJ2-7; D perhaps matches TRBD2 (5 bases). This CDR3 comprises 16 residues. Trimming took off 5 bases at V and 4 bases at J, with 21 bases between the two ends. Germline V gene sequence: CDR1 MDHEN, CDR2 SYDVKM. The CDR3 coding sequence is TGTGCCAGCAGTCCACGGAGGATGCGAGTCCCGTACGAGCAGTACTTC. It encodes CASSPRRMRVPYEQYF.

Points on this clone: Because the CDR3 is missing its conserved closing phenylalanine or tryptophan, this is likely a read error. It is unclear where the CDR3 begins or ends on the DNA, so no DNA is shown, and the CDR3 is as TCRdb lists it. This CDR3 reads CASSYSGTGGLV. The chain joins TRBV6-6 to TRBJ1-5; the table's D call, TRBD1, has no DNA check behind it. Both ends counted, the CDR3 spans 12 residues. Germline CDR1 is MNHNY and CDR2 is SVGAGI (reference sequence).

J is TRBJ1-3 and V is TRBV27; 7 bases agree with TRBD1. V was pared by 2 bases and J by 4 bases, with 5 bases of the junction left unmatched. The CDR3 loop spans 15 amino acids. CDR1 is MNHEY, CDR2 SMNVEV, per germline (reference sequence). The CDR3 bases are TGTGCCAGCAGTTTAAACACAGGGGCAGGAAACACCATATATTTT. This sequence encodes CASSLNTGAGNTIYF.

This chain links TRBV10-3 with TRBJ2-7, with unresolved D. Germline CDR1 and CDR2: ENHRY and SYGVKD. This CDR3 has 12 amino acids. The germline V and J ends were trimmed by 6 bases and 3 bases, with 9 bases remaining between them. Here the CDR3 reads CAIRKPNYEQYF. The CDR3, as DNA: TGTGCCATCAGAAAGCCCAACTACGAGCAGTACTTC.

The rearrangement links TRBV2 to TRBJ1-5, with 7 nucleotides matching TRBD1. J was trimmed by 0 bases and V by 7 bases; bases with no gene match: 6. The CDR3 consists of 15 residues. Germline V gene lookup returns CDR1 SNHLY and CDR2 FYNNEI. DNA of the CDR3: TGTGCCAGCACTGGGACAGTGTATAGCAATCAGCCCCAGCATTTT. The encoded protein is CASTGTVYSNQPQHF.

A word on this clone: This specimen includes other DNA sequences encoding the same CDR3. The J gene is TRBJ2-7, the V gene TRBV9, with TRBD1 identical over 7 bases. V was clipped by 0 bases and J by 6 bases; unmatched bases: 6. This CDR3 region has 14 residues. Germline-derived CDR1 and CDR2 are SGDLS and YYNGEE. The CDR3 DNA sequence: TGTGCCAGCAGCGTAGGGGCAGGGGGACGCGAGCAGTACTTC. Translated, it gives CASSVGAGGREQYF.

This chain links TRBV28 with TRBJ2-1; D tentatively fits TRBD1 or TRBD2 (6 bases each). Trimming removed 3 bases from V and 7 bases from J, with 16 bases in between. Germline assignment: CDR1 MDHEN and CDR2 SYDVKM. This CDR3 contains 15 residues. In nucleotides, the CDR3 is TGTGCCAGCAGTTTGGTCCGGGGGACATGGAATGAGCAGTTCTTC. It is translated as CASSLVRGTWNEQFF.

The chain joins TRBV2 to TRBJ2-7, with 9 positions matching TRBD1. Germline V gives CDR1 SNHLY, CDR2 FYNNEI. V shed 3 bases and J 5 bases; nucleotides not matched to a gene: 11. The length of the CDR3 is 16 residues. CDR3 amino acids: CASSDFPRDRDNEQYF. CDR3 nucleotides: TGTGCCAGCAGTGATTTCCCCCGGGACAGGGATAACGAGCAGTACTTC.

The chain employs TRBV19 and TRBJ2-7, with D unclear. V shed 5 bases and J shed 6 bases, with 14 bases lying between them. CDR1 is LNHDA and CDR2 is SQIVND in the germline V gene (reference sequence). The CDR3 sequence is 13 residues long. CDR3 residues: CASSPRADREQYF. DNA of the CDR3: TGTGCCAGTAGTCCTCGGGCGGACCGCGAGCAGTACTTC.

J is TRBJ2-2 and V is TRBV15; weak D call: TRBD1 (5 bases). Per the germline V gene, CDR1 is LNHNV and CDR2 is YYDKDF (reference sequence). There are 13 residues in the CDR3. V lost 5 bases, J lost 4 bases, and 8 bases lay in between. In nucleotides, the CDR3 is TGTGCCACCAGCCCGACAGTCACCGGGGAGCTGTTTTTT. The encoded protein is CATSPTVTGELFF.

This clone was seen once. The chain is built from TRBV5-1 and TRBJ2-7; D is perhaps TRBD2 (5 bases). V was clipped by 1 base and J by 5 bases, with 13 bases between them. This CDR3 comprises 14 residues. Germline CDR1 SGHRS, CDR2 YFSETQ. The CDR3 nucleotides read TGCGCCAGCAGCTTGAACGTCCCCGGGGACGAGCAGTACTTC. Amino acid sequence: CASSLNVPGDEQYF.

The genes are TRBV25-1 and TRBJ1-4; tentatively, D is TRBD1 (6 bases). V dropped 3 bases and J dropped 4 bases, with 9 bases sitting between them. The germline V gene has CDR1 MGHDK and CDR2 SYGVNS. CDR3 length: 14 residues. This CDR3 reads CASSEDSGNEKLFF. CDR3 nucleotide sequence: TGTGCCAGCAGTGAGGACAGCGGTAATGAAAAACTGTTTTTT.